The sequence of this T cell receptor (beta chain) was determined in a study of patients and donors after allogeneic stem cell transplantation. The CDR3 is 13 amino acids. Trimming pared 2 bases from V and 10 bases from J, leaving 15 bases between. Germline V gene data show CDR1 as GTSNPN and CDR2 as SVGIG (reference sequence). TCRdb reprocessed the RT-PCR reads via MiXCR and lists one record per CDR3 protein. The sample has some 880,000 distinct CDR3 sequences, under 20% seen once. The gene calls are TRBV30 and TRBJ2-1; the D is unclear. Sample: blood, either unsorted or a sorted T cell fraction (not recorded which). The origin of this receptor is a human donor who was either an allogeneic HSCT recipient or a stem cell or donor lymphocyte infusion donor (not recorded which). It is not recorded whose cells these are; they may come from a transplant donor. This CDR3 is CAWSPTGSEEQFF. The CDR3 DNA is TGTGCCTGGAGTCCGACGGGCTCCGAGGAGCAGTTCTTC.